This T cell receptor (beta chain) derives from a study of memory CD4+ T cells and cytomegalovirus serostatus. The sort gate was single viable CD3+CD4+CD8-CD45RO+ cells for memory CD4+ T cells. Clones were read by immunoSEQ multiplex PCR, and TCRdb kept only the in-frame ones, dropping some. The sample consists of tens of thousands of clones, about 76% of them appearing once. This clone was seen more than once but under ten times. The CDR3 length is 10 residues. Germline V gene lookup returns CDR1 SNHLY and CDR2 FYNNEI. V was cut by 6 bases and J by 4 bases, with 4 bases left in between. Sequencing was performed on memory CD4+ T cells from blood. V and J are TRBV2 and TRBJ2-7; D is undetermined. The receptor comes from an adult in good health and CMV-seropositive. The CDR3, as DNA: TGTGCCAGCAGGAGGTACGAGCAGTACTTC. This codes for CASRRYEQYF. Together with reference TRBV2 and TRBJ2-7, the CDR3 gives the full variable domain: EPEVTQTPSHQVTQMGQEVILRCVPISNHLYFYWYRQILGQKVEFLVSFYNNEISEKSEIFDDQFSVERPDGSNFTLKIRSTKLEDSAMYFCASRRYEQYFGPGTRLTVT.